A single TCR beta chain is shown here with its context. Its matching antigen is unknown. This table comes from immunoSEQ multiplex PCR, and its TCRdb copy is limited to in-frame clones, with some not included. The sample contains about 120,000 clones, 80% to 90% of which appear only once. This record comes from a study of T cell responses to AZD1222 COVID-19 vaccine. Study outcomes and limitations: Nearly half of spike-specific TCRs reportedly go after variant regions that carry no mutations. Two AZD1222 administrations were followed by greater Spike-specific TCR breadth and depth.

The sequence derives from an adult in good health. The sample here was peripheral blood, taken on day 0 of MenACWY control vaccination.

The CDR3 is CASSVAGEETQYF. CDR3 nucleotide sequence: TGTGCCAGCAGCGTAGCCGGGGAAGAGACCCAGTACTTC. The chain is built from TRBV9 and TRBJ2-5; a weak D match, TRBD2 (5 bases). Trimming took 0 bases from V and 3 from J, leaving 6 bases between them. In germline, CDR1 is SGDLS, CDR2 YYNGEE. The CDR3 has 13 amino acids.